This T cell receptor beta chain stems from a study of blood T cell repertoires in COVID-19. Participants reported their clinical history, and cohort assignment relied on those reports. This CDR3 comprises 16 residues. The V gene's germline CDR1 is MNHNY and CDR2 SVGAGI (reference sequence). The trim removed 6 bases at V and 2 bases at J, leaving 9 bases unmatched. In the authors' workflow: Amplification with reference gene primers provided the estimates of nucleated cell counts. Sequencing used immunoSEQ multiplex PCR; TCRdb keeps in-frame clones, though not all of them. V and J calls and clone size follow that table, whereas D and trimming were derived from the DNA. There are approximately 250,000 clones in the sample; about 86% occur only once, and approximately 4% lies in the top ten.

The TCR was taken from a man aged 25 to 45 with acute COVID-19. V and J are TRBV6-6 and TRBJ1-3; 8 bases line up with TRBD1. The sample comprised PBMCs or T cells enriched from blood (not recorded which). The CDR3 nucleotides read TGTGCCAGCAGCCGATCGCAGGGGGCGGCTGGAAACACCATATATTTT. Encoded protein: CASSRSQGAAGNTIYF.